These T cell receptor beta chains were read from a single sample in a study of T cells in localized non-small cell lung cancer. Assay: immunoSEQ multiplex PCR; the TCRdb copy retains only in-frame clones and omits some. The sample has 15,000 or so clones, 70% to 90% seen once. Sample: peripheral blood, taken before any cancer treatment. These receptors were taken from a male donor older than 55 with stage I lung adenocarcinoma. The CDR3 runs from the conserved cysteine through the conserved F or W. The D gene is left open where the match is weak. A clone size is listed for some rows: how often the clone was seen (once, few, many), or a class if it is expanded.

clone size: .
J gene: TRBJ2-1
D gene: .
V gene: TRBV6-1
CDR3 protein: CASQRDNSYNEQFF
CDR3 DNA: TGTGCCAGTCAGAGGGACAATTCCTACAATGAGCAGTTCTTC

clone size: .
J gene: TRBJ2-6
D gene: .
V gene: TRBV6-5
CDR3 protein: CASSSGAGANVLTF
CDR3 DNA: TGTGCCAGCAGTTCCGGGGCTGGGGCCAACGTCCTGACTTTC

clone size: .
J gene: TRBJ1-5
D gene: .
V gene: TRBV28
CDR3 protein: CASSLSGISNQPQHF
CDR3 DNA: TGTGCCAGCAGTTTATCAGGTATAAGCAATCAGCCCCAGCATTTT

clone size: .
J gene: TRBJ1-1
D gene: TRBD1
V gene: TRBV19
CDR3 protein: CASSTRDRVNTEAFF
CDR3 DNA: TGTGCCAGTAGTACAAGGGACAGGGTTAACACTGAAGCTTTCTTT

clone size: once
J gene: TRBJ2-4
D gene: .
V gene: TRBV5-4
CDR3 protein: CASSGRQGRKNIQYF
CDR3 DNA: TGTGCCAGCAGCGGCCGTCAGGGGCGCAAAAACATTCAGTACTTC

clone size: .
J gene: TRBJ2-1
D gene: TRBD2
V gene: TRBV7-2
CDR3 protein: CASSLKGGSLGNEQFF
CDR3 DNA: TGTGCCAGCAGCTTAAAGGGAGGGTCCTTGGGGAATGAGCAGTTCTTC

clone size: .
J gene: TRBJ2-1
D gene: TRBD1
V gene: TRBV7-8
CDR3 protein: CASSFRQGRDDEQFF
CDR3 DNA: TGTGCCAGCAGCTTTCGACAGGGTCGGGACGATGAGCAGTTCTTC

clone size: once
J gene: TRBJ1-1
D gene: .
V gene: TRBV18
CDR3 protein: CASSPVRGGFTEAFF
CDR3 DNA: TGTGCCAGCTCACCAGTCAGGGGAGGATTCACTGAAGCTTTCTTT

clone size: .
J gene: TRBJ2-4
D gene: .
V gene: TRBV6-6
CDR3 protein: CASGKSTDDIQYF
CDR3 DNA: TGTGCCAGCGGAAAGTCGACTGATGACATTCAGTACTTC

clone size: .
J gene: TRBJ1-3
D gene: .
V gene: TRBV2
CDR3 protein: CASSSFGNTIYF
CDR3 DNA: TGTGCCAGCAGTTCGTTCGGAAACACCATATATTTT

clone size: few
J gene: TRBJ2-7
D gene: .
V gene: TRBV6-5
CDR3 protein: CASRGHYPYEQYF
CDR3 DNA: TGTGCCAGCAGGGGACACTACCCCTACGAGCAGTACTTC

clone size: .
J gene: TRBJ1-5
D gene: .
V gene: TRBV5-6
CDR3 protein: CASSLGGQGQPQHF
CDR3 DNA: TGTGCCAGCAGCTTGGGGGGGCAGGGTCAGCCCCAGCATTTT

clone size: .
J gene: TRBJ1-6
D gene: TRBD1
V gene: TRBV5-6
CDR3 protein: CASSARGQGPSPLHF
CDR3 DNA: TGTGCCAGCAGCGCGCGGGGACAGGGTCCTTCACCCCTCCACTTT

clone size: .
J gene: TRBJ2-5
D gene: TRBD2
V gene: TRBV4-2
CDR3 protein: CASSQEERGGETQYF
CDR3 DNA: TGTGCCAGCAGCCAAGAAGAGCGGGGGGGCGAGACCCAGTACTTC

clone size: .
J gene: TRBJ2-1
D gene: .
V gene: TRBV5-4
CDR3 protein: CASSFSYEQFF
CDR3 DNA: TGTGCCAGCAGCTTCAGCTATGAGCAGTTCTTC

clone size: .
J gene: TRBJ1-3
D gene: TRBD1
V gene: TRBV29-1
CDR3 protein: CSVERTGASGNTIYF
CDR3 DNA: TGCAGCGTAGAAAGGACAGGGGCCTCTGGAAACACCATATATTTT

clone size: .
J gene: TRBJ2-1
D gene: TRBD2
V gene: TRBV4-3
CDR3 protein: CASSQDTSGEYNEQFF
CDR3 DNA: TGCGCCAGCAGCCAAGATACTAGCGGGGAGTACAATGAGCAGTTCTTC

clone size: few
J gene: TRBJ2-3
D gene: TRBD2
V gene: TRBV4-1
CDR3 protein: CASSQFSGRGTDTQYF
CDR3 DNA: TGCGCCAGCAGCCAATTTAGCGGGAGGGGAACAGATACGCAGTATTTT

clone size: once
J gene: TRBJ1-2
D gene: .
V gene: TRBV6-1
CDR3 protein: CASSPTGIGYGYTF
CDR3 DNA: TGTGCCAGCAGTCCCACAGGGATTGGGTATGGCTACACCTTC

clone size: .
J gene: TRBJ2-3
D gene: .
V gene: TRBV28
CDR3 protein: CASSFSRAGAGFSTDTQYF
CDR3 DNA: TGTGCCAGCAGTTTCTCCAGAGCGGGTGCCGGTTTCAGCACAGATACGCAGTATTTT

clone size: few
J gene: TRBJ1-4
D gene: .
V gene: TRBV4-1
CDR3 protein: CASSQEGMAGLNEKLFF
CDR3 DNA: TGCGCCAGCAGCCAAGAAGGTATGGCAGGGCTTAATGAAAAACTGTTTTTT

clone size: once
J gene: TRBJ1-1
D gene: .
V gene: TRBV6-6
CDR3 protein: CASYRIQEGGAFF
CDR3 DNA: TGTGCCAGCTACCGAATACAGGAAGGGGGTGCTTTCTTT

clone size: once
J gene: TRBJ1-2
D gene: .
V gene: TRBV28
CDR3 protein: CASSLAPGTQGDYTF
CDR3 DNA: TGTGCCAGCAGTTTAGCCCCTGGAACCCAAGGGGACTACACCTTC

clone size: .
J gene: TRBJ2-1
D gene: .
V gene: TRBV28
CDR3 protein: CASSPWEGGDSYNEQFF
CDR3 DNA: TGTGCCAGCAGCCCCTGGGAGGGGGGAGACTCGTACAATGAGCAGTTCTTC

clone size: .
J gene: TRBJ2-3
D gene: .
V gene: TRBV2
CDR3 protein: CASSARTATDTQYF
CDR3 DNA: TGTGCCAGCAGTGCAAGGACTGCCACAGATACGCAGTATTTT

clone size: .
J gene: TRBJ2-2
D gene: .
V gene: TRBV7-3
CDR3 protein: CASSAGLFTGELFF
CDR3 DNA: TGTGCCAGCAGCGCGGGACTCTTCACCGGGGAGCTGTTTTTT

clone size: .
J gene: TRBJ2-1
D gene: .
V gene: TRBV30
CDR3 protein: CAWQRSSYNEQFF
CDR3 DNA: TGTGCCTGGCAGCGGAGCTCCTACAATGAGCAGTTCTTC

clone size: .
J gene: TRBJ1-5
D gene: .
V gene: TRBV5-4
CDR3 protein: CASSLGGRGPQPQHF
CDR3 DNA: TGTGCCAGCAGCTTGGGGGGGCGCGGTCCTCAGCCCCAGCATTTT

clone size: .
J gene: TRBJ2-7
D gene: .
V gene: TRBV13
CDR3 protein: CASSLMNEQYF
CDR3 DNA: TGTGCCAGCAGCTTGATGAACGAGCAGTACTTC

clone size: few
J gene: TRBJ1-6
D gene: .
V gene: TRBV4-1
CDR3 protein: CASSQRGRDSPLHF
CDR3 DNA: TGCGCCAGCAGCCAACGGGGGCGGGATTCACCCCTCCACTTT

clone size: .
J gene: TRBJ1-1
D gene: TRBD1
V gene: TRBV7-3
CDR3 protein: CASSLEGGAGTEAFF
CDR3 DNA: TGTGCCAGCAGCCTAGAAGGGGGCGCGGGCACTGAAGCTTTCTTT

clone size: .
J gene: TRBJ1-3
D gene: .
V gene: TRBV5-1
CDR3 protein: CASSELGPSGNTIYF
CDR3 DNA: TGCGCCAGCAGCGAGTTAGGCCCCTCTGGAAACACCATATATTTT

clone size: .
J gene: TRBJ1-6
D gene: .
V gene: TRBV7-8
CDR3 protein: CASSLGGGNSPLHF
CDR3 DNA: TGTGCCAGCAGTTTGGGGGGGGGTAATTCACCCCTCCACTTT

clone size: .
J gene: TRBJ1-2
D gene: .
V gene: TRBV7-9
CDR3 protein: CASSPQGGYGYTF
CDR3 DNA: TGTGCCAGCAGCCCACAGGGTGGGTATGGCTACACCTTC

clone size: .
J gene: TRBJ2-5
D gene: .
V gene: TRBV30
CDR3 protein: CAWSVRAGGETQYF
CDR3 DNA: TGTGCCTGGAGTGTACGGGCCGGCGGAGAGACCCAGTACTTC

clone size: .
J gene: TRBJ2-6
D gene: .
V gene: TRBV7-7
CDR3 protein: CASSLGHSGANVLTF
CDR3 DNA: TGTGCTAGCAGCCTCGGCCACTCTGGGGCCAACGTCCTGACTTTC

clone size: .
J gene: TRBJ2-2
D gene: .
V gene: TRBV5-4
CDR3 protein: CASSLGGGTPNTGELFF
CDR3 DNA: TGTGCCAGCAGCTTGGGTGGTGGGACACCGAACACCGGGGAGCTGTTTTTT

clone size: .
J gene: TRBJ2-1
D gene: .
V gene: TRBV7-8
CDR3 protein: CASSLLGVSGEQFF
CDR3 DNA: TGTGCCAGCAGCCTTCTCGGGGTTTCAGGGGAGCAGTTCTTC

clone size: .
J gene: TRBJ1-4
D gene: TRBD1
V gene: TRBV18
CDR3 protein: CASSATGTGGEKLFF
CDR3 DNA: TGTGCCAGCTCAGCGACCGGGACAGGGGGTGAAAAACTGTTTTTT

clone size: .
J gene: TRBJ1-1
D gene: .
V gene: TRBV6-5
CDR3 protein: CASSYRLGTEAFF
CDR3 DNA: TGTGCCAGCAGTTACCGGTTAGGGACTGAAGCTTTCTTT

clone size: .
J gene: TRBJ1-2
D gene: TRBD1
V gene: TRBV4-3
CDR3 protein: CASSQERVTGQGWDYGYTF
CDR3 DNA: TGCGCCAGCAGCCAAGAGCGGGTAACAGGACAGGGCTGGGACTATGGCTACACCTTC

clone size: .
J gene: TRBJ2-3
D gene: .
V gene: TRBV5-8
CDR3 protein: CASSLGDLVRADTQYF
CDR3 DNA: TGTGCCAGCAGCTTGGGGGACTTGGTCCGTGCAGATACGCAGTATTTT

clone size: .
J gene: TRBJ2-6
D gene: TRBD1
V gene: TRBV5-1
CDR3 protein: CASSRSTGTGISGANVLTF
CDR3 DNA: TGCGCCAGCAGCAGGAGCACTGGGACAGGAATCTCTGGGGCCAACGTCCTGACTTTC

clone size: few
J gene: TRBJ2-5
D gene: .
V gene: TRBV28
CDR3 protein: CASSLEGSWYQETQYF
CDR3 DNA: TGTGCCAGCAGTTTGGAGGGGTCCTGGTACCAAGAGACCCAGTACTTC

clone size: .
J gene: TRBJ1-6
D gene: .
V gene: TRBV10-1
CDR3 protein: CASSGSGNGSPLHF
CDR3 DNA: TGCGCCAGCAGTGGGAGTGGTAACGGTTCACCCCTCCACTTT

clone size: few
J gene: TRBJ1-1
D gene: .
V gene: TRBV6-6
CDR3 protein: CASSYSRTNGHSF
CDR3 DNA: TGTGCCAGCAGTTACTCGAGAACCAACGGACACTCCTTT

clone size: .
J gene: TRBJ2-7
D gene: .
V gene: TRBV18
CDR3 protein: CASSPRPGDYEQYF
CDR3 DNA: TGTGCCAGCTCACCACGGCCGGGGGACTACGAGCAGTACTTC

clone size: .
J gene: TRBJ1-5
D gene: .
V gene: TRBV6-1
CDR3 protein: CASSERVVGQPQHF
CDR3 DNA: TGTGCCAGCAGTGAACGAGTGGTGGGTCAGCCCCAGCATTTT

clone size: .
J gene: TRBJ2-5
D gene: .
V gene: TRBV10-2
CDR3 protein: CASSEASYQETQYF
CDR3 DNA: TGCGCCAGCAGTGAGGCATCATACCAAGAGACCCAGTACTTC

clone size: once
J gene: TRBJ2-4
D gene: TRBD1
V gene: TRBV6-1
CDR3 protein: CASSRDRGSDIQYF
CDR3 DNA: TGTGCCAGCAGTCGGGACAGGGGGTCGGACATTCAGTACTTC

clone size: .
J gene: TRBJ1-3
D gene: .
V gene: TRBV18
CDR3 protein: CASSLATGNTIYF
CDR3 DNA: TGTGCCAGCTCACTGGCGACTGGAAACACCATATATTTT

clone size: few
J gene: TRBJ1-4
D gene: .
V gene: TRBV19
CDR3 protein: CASSWGGTTNEKLFF
CDR3 DNA: TGTGCCAGCTCTTGGGGCGGGACAACTAATGAAAAACTGTTTTTT

clone size: .
J gene: TRBJ2-2
D gene: TRBD2
V gene: TRBV5-1
CDR3 protein: CASSLRTSGRAVRAGELFF
CDR3 DNA: TGCGCCAGCAGCCTCCGGACTAGCGGGAGGGCCGTTCGCGCCGGGGAGCTGTTTTTT

clone size: .
J gene: TRBJ2-2
D gene: .
V gene: TRBV15
CDR3 protein: CATSRLVGGNTGELFF
CDR3 DNA: TGTGCCACCAGCAGGCTCGTCGGGGGAAACACCGGGGAGCTGTTTTTT